This paragraph covers one T cell receptor beta chain sequence. Here immunoSEQ multiplex PCR was the method, and the copy in TCRdb shows in-frame clones only, minus some. Among about 11,000 clones listed, around 90% were seen once. These data belong to a study of tumor T cells in aggressive B-cell lymphoma. The CDR3 consists of 14 residues. V shed 6 bases and J 1 base; nucleotides not matched to a gene: 5. Germline loops: CDR1 MNHEY, CDR2 SMNVEV (reference sequence). The source material was tumor tissue. J is TRBJ1-1 and V is TRBV27, with TRBD1 identical over 7 bases. This sequence was found in an adult with diffuse large B cell lymphoma. The CDR3 DNA is TGTGCCAGCAGGCCAGGGGGTTCGAACACTGAAGCTTTCTTT. As protein: CASRPGGSNTEAFF.